This T cell receptor beta chain was recorded in a study of long-term antiretroviral therapy in people with HIV. The V gene end was trimmed by 4 bases and the J gene end by 5 bases; junction bases not matched to a gene: 9. CDR1 and CDR2 (germline): SGHNT, YYREEE (reference sequence). The CDR3 runs to 16 residues. Running of the v3.0 immunoSEQ assay took place at survey level. Sequencing used immunoSEQ multiplex PCR; TCRdb keeps in-frame clones, though not all of them. The table shows roughly 36,000 clones, with 83% occurring only once. This chain links TRBV5-4 with TRBJ2-2; 9 bases align to TRBD1. The source of this sequence is a man aged 18 to 30 with HIV. Sequenced here: unsorted PBMCs, sampled 0.4 years before starting antiretroviral therapy. The CDR3 is CASSGGLQGATGELFF. The CDR3 region has the DNA TGTGCCAGCAGCGGTGGGTTACAGGGGGCGACCGGGGAGCTGTTTTTT.